The clone carrying this T cell receptor (beta chain) was recorded once. Its antigen is unknown. The germline CDR1 and CDR2 sequences are SGHNT and YYREEE (reference sequence). The CDR3 loop spans 17 amino acids. The V gene end was trimmed by 4 bases and the J gene end by 5 bases; junction bases not matched to a gene: 13. The source of the sample is a study of cytomegalovirus exposure and HLA in healthy donors. Points from the study as a whole: An apparent linkage of common viral pathogens to several of the most significant clusters emerged in a later analysis. In vitro data verified a few CMV-associated chains as specific for CMV antigens. Across donors, sequencing depth was assumed by presence/absence analyses to be roughly uniform.

It was with 60 Vbeta and 13 Jbeta primers that the PCR ran. Measured with immunoSEQ multiplex PCR; TCRdb has only the in-frame clones, and not every one. The sample carries more than 150,000 clones, 80% to 85% recorded once. The chain has TRBV5-4 and TRBJ2-1; 9 positions match TRBD1. The source is a young woman in good health and CMV-seropositive. Sequencing was performed on PBMCs. CDR3 sequence (DNA): TGTGCCAGCAGCAAGGGAGGCCCGACAGGGGGAAACAATGAGCAGTTCTTC. This gives the protein CASSKGGPTGGNNEQFF.